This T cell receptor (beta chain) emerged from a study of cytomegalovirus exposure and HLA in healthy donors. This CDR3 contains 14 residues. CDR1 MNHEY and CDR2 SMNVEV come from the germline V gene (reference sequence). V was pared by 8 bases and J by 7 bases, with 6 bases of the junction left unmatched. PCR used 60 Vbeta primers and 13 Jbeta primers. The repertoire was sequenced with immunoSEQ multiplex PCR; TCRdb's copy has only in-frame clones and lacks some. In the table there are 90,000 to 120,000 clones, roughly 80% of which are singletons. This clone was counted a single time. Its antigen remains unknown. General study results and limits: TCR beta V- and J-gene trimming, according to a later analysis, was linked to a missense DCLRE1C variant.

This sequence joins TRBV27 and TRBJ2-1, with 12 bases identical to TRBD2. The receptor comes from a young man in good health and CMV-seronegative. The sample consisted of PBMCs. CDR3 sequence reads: CASQGLAGTNEQFF. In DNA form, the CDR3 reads TGTGCCAGCCAAGGACTAGCGGGAACAAATGAGCAGTTCTTC.